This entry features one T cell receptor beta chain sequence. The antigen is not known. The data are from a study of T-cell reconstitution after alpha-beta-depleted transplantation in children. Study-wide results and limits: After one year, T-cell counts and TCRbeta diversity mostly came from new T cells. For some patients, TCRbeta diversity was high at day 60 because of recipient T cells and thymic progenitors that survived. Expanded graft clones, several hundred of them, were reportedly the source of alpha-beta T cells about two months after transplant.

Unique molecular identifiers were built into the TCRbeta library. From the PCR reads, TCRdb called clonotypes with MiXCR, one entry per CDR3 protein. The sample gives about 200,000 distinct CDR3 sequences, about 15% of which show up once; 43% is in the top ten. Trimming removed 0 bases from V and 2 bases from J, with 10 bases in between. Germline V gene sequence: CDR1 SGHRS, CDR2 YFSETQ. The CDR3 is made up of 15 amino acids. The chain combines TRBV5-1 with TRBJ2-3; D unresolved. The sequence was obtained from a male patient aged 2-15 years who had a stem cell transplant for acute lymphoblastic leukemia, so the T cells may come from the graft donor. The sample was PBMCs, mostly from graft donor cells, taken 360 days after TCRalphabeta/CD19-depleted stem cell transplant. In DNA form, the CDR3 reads TGCGCCAGCAGCTTGGACGGAAGAATCACAGATACGCAGTATTTT. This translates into CASSLDGRITDTQYF.